These 2 T cell receptor beta chains originate from one sample sequenced in a study of CXCR4 blockade with PD-1 therapy in pancreatic cancer. Produced via immunoSEQ multiplex PCR; TCRdb's table is partial and in-frame only. Among about 720 clones, 25% to 35% were seen once, and the ten largest hold about 14%. Material for sequencing was tumor tissue. The receptors were gathered from a human donor with pancreatic ductal adenocarcinoma.

By sample fraction, this clone is hyperexpanded. This rearrangement joins TRBV6-8 to TRBJ1-3, with a tentative D call TRBD1 (5 bases). Germline CDR1 MNHGY, CDR2 SAAAGT. V was shortened by 5 bases and J by 0 bases, with 11 bases between the two germline ends. The CDR3 extends over 15 amino acids. The CDR3 reads CASSEQTASGNTIYF. CDR3 DNA: TGTGCCAGCAGTGAGCAGACAGCCTCTGGAAACACCATATATTTT.

This clone was seen a handful of times. The V gene is TRBV11-3, the J gene TRBJ1-1; unclear D gene. CDR1 is SGHNT and CDR2 is YENEEA in the germline V gene. V was clipped by 1 base and J by 0 bases, with 6 bases between them. The CDR3 is made up of 14 amino acids. CDR3 region: CASSLGNVNTEAFF. CDR3 sequence (DNA): TGTGCCAGCAGCTTAGGTAATGTGAACACTGAAGCTTTCTTT. Together with reference TRBV11-3 and TRBJ1-1, the CDR3 gives the full variable domain: EAGVVQSPRYKIIEKKQPVAFWCNPISGHNTLYWYLQNLGQGPELLIRYENEEAVDDSQLPKDRFSAERLKGVDSTLKIQPAELGDSAVYLCASSLGNVNTEAFFGQGTRLTVV.